The clone carrying this T cell receptor beta chain was seen a few times. The antigen is unknown. CDR1 ENHRY and CDR2 SYGVKD come from the germline V gene. Trimming shortened V by 6 bases and J by 6 bases, and 15 bases separated the two germline ends. This CDR3 has 14 amino acids. Of the isolated RNA, all was reverse transcribed, and so the sequenced material was expressed TCRB transcripts. Sequencing was performed with immunoSEQ multiplex PCR; in TCRdb, only in-frame clones are kept and a portion is missing. The sample includes about 450,000 clones, about an eighth of them seen just once. The sample belongs to a study of beta chain features in type 1 diabetes. Study overall: The patients were much like the healthy donors in age, gender and cell yields.

Study results and limitations: Type 1 diabetes patients showed a moderate but significant shortening of TCRB CDR3s in all four CD4+ subsets.

The V gene is TRBV10-3, the J gene TRBJ2-1; D may be TRBD2 (5 bases). The sequence derives from a woman between 18 and 29 years old in good health. The sequencing input was naive CD4+ T cells from blood. The CDR3 DNA sequence: TGTGCCATCAGCAAGCTTGAGGGAAGCAATGAGCAGTTCTTC. Protein product: CAISKLEGSNEQFF.